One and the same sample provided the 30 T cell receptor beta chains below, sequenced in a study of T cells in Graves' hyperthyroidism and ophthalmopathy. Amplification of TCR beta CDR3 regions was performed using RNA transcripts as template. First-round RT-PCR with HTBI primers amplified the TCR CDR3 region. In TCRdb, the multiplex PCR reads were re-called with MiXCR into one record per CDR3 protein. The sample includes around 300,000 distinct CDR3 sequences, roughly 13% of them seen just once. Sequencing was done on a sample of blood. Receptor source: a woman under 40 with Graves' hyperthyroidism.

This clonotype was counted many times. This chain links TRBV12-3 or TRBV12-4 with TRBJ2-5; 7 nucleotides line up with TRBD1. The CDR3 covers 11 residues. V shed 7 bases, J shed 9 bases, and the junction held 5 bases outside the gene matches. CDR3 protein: CASKGAGSQYF. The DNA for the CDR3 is TGTGCCAGCAAGGGGGCCGGTTCCCAGTACTTC.

The CDR3, as DNA: TGTGCCACCAGTGATTATACAGGGGGGACCGGGGAGCTGTTTTTT. Its translation is CATSDYTGGTGELFF. The chain couples TRBV24-1 to TRBJ2-2, with TRBD1 matching 8 bases. After removal of 2 bases from V and 5 bases from J, the junction contained 3 bases not matched to a gene. Germline values: CDR1 KGHDR, CDR2 SFDVKD. The CDR3 runs 15 residues.

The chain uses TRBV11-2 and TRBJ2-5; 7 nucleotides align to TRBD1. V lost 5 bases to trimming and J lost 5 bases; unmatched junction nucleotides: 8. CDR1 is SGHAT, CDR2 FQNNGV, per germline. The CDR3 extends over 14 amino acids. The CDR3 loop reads CASSAGRGTETQYF. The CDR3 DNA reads TGTGCCAGCAGCGCTGGCAGGGGGACGGAGACCCAGTACTTC.

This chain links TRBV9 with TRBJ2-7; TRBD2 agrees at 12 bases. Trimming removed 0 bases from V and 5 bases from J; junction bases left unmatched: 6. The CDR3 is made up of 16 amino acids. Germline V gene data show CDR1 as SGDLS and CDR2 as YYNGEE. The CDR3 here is CASSVASGRATDEQYF. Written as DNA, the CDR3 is TGTGCCAGCAGCGTAGCTAGCGGGAGGGCCACGGACGAGCAGTACTTC.

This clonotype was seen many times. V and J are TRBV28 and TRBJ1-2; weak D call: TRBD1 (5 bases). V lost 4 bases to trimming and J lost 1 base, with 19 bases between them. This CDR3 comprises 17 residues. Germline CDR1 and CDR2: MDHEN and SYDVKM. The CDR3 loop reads CASSYPGLREDNYGYTF. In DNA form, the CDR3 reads TGTGCCAGCAGTTACCCGGGACTCCGGGAAGATAACTATGGCTACACCTTC.

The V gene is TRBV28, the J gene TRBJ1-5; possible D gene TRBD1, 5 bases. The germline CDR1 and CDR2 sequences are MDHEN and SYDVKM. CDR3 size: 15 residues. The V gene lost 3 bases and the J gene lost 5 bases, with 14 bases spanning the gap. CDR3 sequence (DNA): TGTGCCAGCAGTTTCGGAGGGGAGGGCGATCAGCCCCAGCATTTT. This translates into CASSFGGEGDQPQHF.

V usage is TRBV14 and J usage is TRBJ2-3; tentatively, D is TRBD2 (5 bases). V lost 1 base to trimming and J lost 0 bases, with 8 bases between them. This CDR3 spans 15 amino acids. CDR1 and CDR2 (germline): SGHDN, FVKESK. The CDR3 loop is CASSQATGSTDTQYF. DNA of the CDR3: TGTGCCAGCAGCCAAGCGACGGGAAGCACAGATACGCAGTATTTT.

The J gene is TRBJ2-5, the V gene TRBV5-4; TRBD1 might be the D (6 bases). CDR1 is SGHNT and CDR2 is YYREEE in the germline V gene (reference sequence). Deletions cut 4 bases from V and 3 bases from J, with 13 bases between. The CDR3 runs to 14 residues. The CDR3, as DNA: TGTGCCAGCAGCCTCCCGGACAGAAAAGAGACCCAGTACTTC. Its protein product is CASSLPDRKETQYF.

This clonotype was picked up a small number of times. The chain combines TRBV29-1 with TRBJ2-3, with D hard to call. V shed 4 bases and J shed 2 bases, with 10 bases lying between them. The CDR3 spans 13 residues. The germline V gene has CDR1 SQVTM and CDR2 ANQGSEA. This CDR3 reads CSVGGTHTDTQYF. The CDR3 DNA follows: TGCAGCGTTGGCGGAACTCACACAGATACGCAGTATTTT.

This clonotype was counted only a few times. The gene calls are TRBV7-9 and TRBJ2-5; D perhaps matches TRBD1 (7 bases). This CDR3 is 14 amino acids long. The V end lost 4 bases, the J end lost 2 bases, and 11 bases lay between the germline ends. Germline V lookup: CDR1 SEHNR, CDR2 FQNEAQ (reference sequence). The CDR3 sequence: CASSSRGEQETQYF. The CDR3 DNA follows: TGTGCCAGCAGCTCCAGGGGGGAGCAAGAGACCCAGTACTTC.

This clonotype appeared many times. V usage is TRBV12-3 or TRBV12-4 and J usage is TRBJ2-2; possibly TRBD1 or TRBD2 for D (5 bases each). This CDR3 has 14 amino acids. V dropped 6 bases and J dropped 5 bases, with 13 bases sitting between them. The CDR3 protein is CASSRWDGTGELFF. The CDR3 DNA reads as TGTGCCAGCAGCCGATGGGACGGGACCGGGGAGCTGTTTTTT.

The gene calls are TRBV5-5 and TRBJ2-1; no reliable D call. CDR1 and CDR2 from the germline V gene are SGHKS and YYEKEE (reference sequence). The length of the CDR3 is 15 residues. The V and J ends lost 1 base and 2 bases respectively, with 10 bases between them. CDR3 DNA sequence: TGTGCCAGCAGCTTGTCAGTTACACCCTACAATGAGCAGTTCTTC. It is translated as CASSLSVTPYNEQFF.

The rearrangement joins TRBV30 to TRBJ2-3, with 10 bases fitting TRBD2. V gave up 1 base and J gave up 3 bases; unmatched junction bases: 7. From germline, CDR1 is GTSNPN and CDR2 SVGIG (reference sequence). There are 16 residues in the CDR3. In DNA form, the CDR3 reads TGTGCCTGGAGTGCCCAAGCGGGAGGGCCTACAGATACGCAGTATTTT. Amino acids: CAWSAQAGGPTDTQYF.

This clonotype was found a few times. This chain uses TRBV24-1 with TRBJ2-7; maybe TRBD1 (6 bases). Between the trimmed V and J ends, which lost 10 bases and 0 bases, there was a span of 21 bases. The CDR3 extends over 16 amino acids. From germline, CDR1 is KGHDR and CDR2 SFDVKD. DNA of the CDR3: TGTGCCACTCAACCTTCCCGACAGGCCCCCTCCTACGAGCAGTACTTC. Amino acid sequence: CATQPSRQAPSYEQYF.

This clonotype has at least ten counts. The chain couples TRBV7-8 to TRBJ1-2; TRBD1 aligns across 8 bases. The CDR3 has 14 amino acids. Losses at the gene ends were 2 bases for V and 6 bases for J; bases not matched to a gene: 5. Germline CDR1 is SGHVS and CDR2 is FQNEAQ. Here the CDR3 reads CASSLRTGWNGYTF. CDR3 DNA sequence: TGTGCCAGCAGCTTAAGGACAGGGTGGAATGGCTACACCTTC.

The CDR3 reads CASSLGVGGTTDTQYF. The DNA of the CDR3 is TGTGCCAGCAGCTTAGGCGTCGGCGGGACCACAGATACGCAGTATTTT. V and J are TRBV13 and TRBJ2-3, with D perhaps TRBD2 (6 bases). This CDR3 contains 16 residues. Germline CDR1 and CDR2: PRHDT and FYEKMQ (reference sequence). With 0 bases removed from V and 2 bases from J, the gap between germline ends came to 12 bases.

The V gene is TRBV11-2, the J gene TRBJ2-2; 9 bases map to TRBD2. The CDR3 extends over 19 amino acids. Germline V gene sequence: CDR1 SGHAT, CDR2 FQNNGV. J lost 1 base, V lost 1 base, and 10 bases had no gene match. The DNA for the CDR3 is TGTGCCAGCAGCTTAGTCTTCGCCGGGACTAGCCGGAACACCGGGGAGCTGTTTTTT. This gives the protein CASSLVFAGTSRNTGELFF.

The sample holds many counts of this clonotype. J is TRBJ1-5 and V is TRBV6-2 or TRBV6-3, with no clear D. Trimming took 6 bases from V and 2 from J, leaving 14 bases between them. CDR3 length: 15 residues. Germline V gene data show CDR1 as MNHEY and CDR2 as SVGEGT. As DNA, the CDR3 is TGTGCCAGCAGGGACCCGGGAACCCGCAATCAGCCCCAGCATTTT. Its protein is CASRDPGTRNQPQHF.

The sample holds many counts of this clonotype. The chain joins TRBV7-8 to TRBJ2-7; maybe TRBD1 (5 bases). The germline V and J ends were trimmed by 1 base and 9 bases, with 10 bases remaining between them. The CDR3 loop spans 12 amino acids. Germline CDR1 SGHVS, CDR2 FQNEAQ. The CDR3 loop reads CASSLEGLMQYF. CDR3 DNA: TGTGCCAGCAGCTTAGAGGGGTTAATGCAGTACTTC.

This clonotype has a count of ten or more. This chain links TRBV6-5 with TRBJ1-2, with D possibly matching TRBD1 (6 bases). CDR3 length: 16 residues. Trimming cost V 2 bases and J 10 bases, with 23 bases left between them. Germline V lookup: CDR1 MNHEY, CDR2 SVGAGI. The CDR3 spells CASSYQGPATPTFYTF. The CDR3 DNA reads TGTGCCAGCAGTTACCAGGGGCCCGCCACACCGACGTTCTACACCTTC.

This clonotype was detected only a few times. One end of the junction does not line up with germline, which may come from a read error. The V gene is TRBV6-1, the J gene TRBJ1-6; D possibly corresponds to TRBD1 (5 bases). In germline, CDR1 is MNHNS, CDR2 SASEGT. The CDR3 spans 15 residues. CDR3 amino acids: CASSEGDSHNSPLHF. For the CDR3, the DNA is TGTGCCAGCAGTGAAGGGGACTCCCATAATTCACCCCTCCACTTT.

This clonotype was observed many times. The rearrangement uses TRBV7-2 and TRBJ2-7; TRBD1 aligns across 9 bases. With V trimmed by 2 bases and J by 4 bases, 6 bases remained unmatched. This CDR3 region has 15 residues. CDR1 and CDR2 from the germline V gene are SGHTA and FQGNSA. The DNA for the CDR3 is TGTGCCAGCAGCTTATTACAGGGGGCGCATTACGAGCAGTACTTC. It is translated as CASSLLQGAHYEQYF. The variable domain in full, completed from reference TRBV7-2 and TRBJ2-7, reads GAGVSQSPSNKVTEKGKDVELRCDPISGHTALYWYRQSLGQGLEFLIYFQGNSAPDKSGLPSDRFSAERTGGSVSTLTIQRTQQEDSAVYLCASSLLQGAHYEQYFGPGTRLTVT.

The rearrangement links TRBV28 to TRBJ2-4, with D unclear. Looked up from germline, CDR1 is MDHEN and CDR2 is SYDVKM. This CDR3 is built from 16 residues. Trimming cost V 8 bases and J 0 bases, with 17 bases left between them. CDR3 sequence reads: CASVRTADIAKNIQYF. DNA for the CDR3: TGTGCCAGCGTACGGACGGCCGACATAGCCAAAAACATTCAGTACTTC.

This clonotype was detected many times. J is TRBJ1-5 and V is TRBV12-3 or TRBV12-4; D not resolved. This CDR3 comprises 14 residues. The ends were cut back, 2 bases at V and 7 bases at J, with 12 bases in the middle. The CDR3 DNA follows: TGTGCCAGCAGTTTATTCCCTAGGTACCAGCCCCAGCATTTT. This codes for CASSLFPRYQPQHF.

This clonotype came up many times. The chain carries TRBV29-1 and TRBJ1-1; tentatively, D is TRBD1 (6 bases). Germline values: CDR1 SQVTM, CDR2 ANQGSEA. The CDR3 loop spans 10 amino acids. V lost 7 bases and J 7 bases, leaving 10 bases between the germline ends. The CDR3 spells CSASDSEAFF. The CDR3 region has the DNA TGCAGCGCCTCGGACAGTGAAGCTTTCTTT.

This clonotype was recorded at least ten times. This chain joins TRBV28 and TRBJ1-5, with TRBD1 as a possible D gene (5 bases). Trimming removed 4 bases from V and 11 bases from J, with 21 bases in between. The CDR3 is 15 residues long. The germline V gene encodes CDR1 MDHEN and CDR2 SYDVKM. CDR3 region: CASSSAPLGQETQHF. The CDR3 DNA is TGTGCCAGCAGTTCCGCCCCGTTGGGGCAGGAGACCCAGCATTTT.

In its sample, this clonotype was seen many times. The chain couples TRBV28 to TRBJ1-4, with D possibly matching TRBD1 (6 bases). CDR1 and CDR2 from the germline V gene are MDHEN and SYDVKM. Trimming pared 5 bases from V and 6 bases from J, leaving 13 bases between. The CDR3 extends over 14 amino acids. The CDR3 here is CASSGGTLHEKLFF. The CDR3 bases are TGTGCCAGCAGTGGAGGGACACTTCATGAAAAACTGTTTTTT. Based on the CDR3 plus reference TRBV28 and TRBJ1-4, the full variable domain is DVKVTQSSRYLVKRTGEKVFLECVQDMDHENMFWYRQDPGLGLRLIYFSYDVKMKEKGDIPEGYSVSREKKERFSLILESASTNQTSMYLCASSGGTLHEKLFFGSGTQLSVL.

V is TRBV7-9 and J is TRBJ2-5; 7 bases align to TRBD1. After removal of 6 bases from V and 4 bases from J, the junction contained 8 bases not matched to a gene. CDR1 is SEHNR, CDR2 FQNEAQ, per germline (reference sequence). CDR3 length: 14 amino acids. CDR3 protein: CASRNSGGRETQYF. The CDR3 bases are TGTGCCAGCAGAAACTCAGGGGGTCGAGAGACCCAGTACTTC. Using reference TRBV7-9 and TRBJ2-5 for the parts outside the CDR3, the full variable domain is DTGVSQNPRHKITKRGQNVTFRCDPISEHNRLYWYRQTLGQGPEFLTYFQNEAQLEKSRLLSDRFSAERPKGSFSTLEIQRTEQGDSAMYLCASRNSGGRETQYFGPGTRLLVL.

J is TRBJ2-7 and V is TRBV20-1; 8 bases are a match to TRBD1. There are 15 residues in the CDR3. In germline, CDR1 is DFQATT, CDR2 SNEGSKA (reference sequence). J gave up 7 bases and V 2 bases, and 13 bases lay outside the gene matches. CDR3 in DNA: TGCAGTGCTAGATTCGCCGACAGGGGATCATGGGAGCAGTACTTC. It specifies CSARFADRGSWEQYF.

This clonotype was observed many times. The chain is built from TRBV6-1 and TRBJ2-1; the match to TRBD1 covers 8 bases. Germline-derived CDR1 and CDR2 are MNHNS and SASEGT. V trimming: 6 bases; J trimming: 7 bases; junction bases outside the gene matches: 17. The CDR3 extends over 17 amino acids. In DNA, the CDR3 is TGTGCCAGCAGCTCCCTCGGCTCCGGACAGGGAAGGAATGAGCAGTTCTTC. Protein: CASSSLGSGQGRNEQFF.